This T cell receptor beta chain came from a study of blood T cell repertoires in COVID-19 (dated by TCRdb to between 2020 and 2021). As for the study more broadly: Samples covering the acute and convalescent phases of COVID-19 were provided by collaborators in the United States, Italy and Spain. The prospective study material was composed of cDNA or gDNA derived from T cells, B-cell-depleted T cells, or PBMCs. Subjects who had been exposed to COVID-19, were actively infected with it, or had recovered from it provided the deeply sampled blood TCRbeta repertoires that made up the dataset. A freely available public database, intended as a resource for researchers studying the immune response to SARS-CoV-2, is where the repertoires were released. Samples came from the ongoing ImmuneRACE study (first 160 participants) plus 1,254 subjects from 6 global collaborators. Nearly every sample came with metadata listing a de-identified subject ID, COVID-19 status, age in years and sex. Where HLA class I and class II types were available, the types were taken from metadata supplied by the sample provider, not from assay-based typing.

The immunoSEQ Assay, a bias-controlled multiplex PCR, was used to amplify TCRbeta CDR3 regions from genomic DNA. The original methods were these. The number of nucleated cells in each sample was estimated by amplification of reference gene primers within the assay. To quantify the absolute abundance of each unique TCRbeta CDR3 rearrangement, sequence reads were collapsed and filtered. Productive Simpson clonality was computed per sample as the square root of Simpson's diversity index over productive rearrangements. TCRdb took this table from immuneACCESS and kept in-frame rearrangements with V and J called. Such tables lack part of the clones; where checked against another copy, unresolved V genes explain under half of the gap, and the rest is unexplained. The D gene and trimming were derived from the DNA, and the V and J assignments and clone size from that table. The table for this sample lists 250,000 to 350,000 clones; around 92% of them were counted only once. Roughly 2.8% of the sample rests with the top ten.

Points on this clone: Its antigen remains unidentified. One base away there is no much larger clone; base qualities are not given.

The CDR3, from cysteine to phenylalanine, totals 12 residues. The DNA shown is the 36-base CDR3, in frame from base 1. At the junction V is shortened by 4 bases and J by 4 bases, with 5 bases in between. The germline V gene encodes CDR1 MNHEY and CDR2 SVGAGI. Participants in the prospective study were aged roughly 18 to 89 years, lived in more than 20 United States geographic areas, and enrolled through a virtual design. In the prospective study, cohorts were assigned on the basis of participant-reported clinical history obtained from a screening survey and a study questionnaire. Exposed participants were defined as having been in contact with someone with a PCR-confirmed or clinician-diagnosed COVID-19 case within 2 weeks of study entry. Mobile phlebotomists in the prospective study collected whole blood, serum and a nasopharyngeal or oropharyngeal swab from every participant. Participants in the prospective study had the option to provide additional blood draws and questionnaires over a roughly 2-month period. Before DNA extraction, blood samples from the prospective study were shipped at room temperature or frozen.

General conclusions and limits of the study: The amount of clinical and demographic metadata varied by source and participant and was provided uncurated.

Specimen: PBMCs or T cells enriched from blood (not recorded which). This chain joins TRBV6-5 to TRBJ1-3; the D gene is unclear. This receptor was obtained from a woman in her fifties or sixties who had been exposed to COVID-19. The CDR3 reads CASSSRGNTIYF. The nucleotide sequence reads as follows: TGTGCCAGCAGTTCGAGGGGAAACACCATATATTTT.